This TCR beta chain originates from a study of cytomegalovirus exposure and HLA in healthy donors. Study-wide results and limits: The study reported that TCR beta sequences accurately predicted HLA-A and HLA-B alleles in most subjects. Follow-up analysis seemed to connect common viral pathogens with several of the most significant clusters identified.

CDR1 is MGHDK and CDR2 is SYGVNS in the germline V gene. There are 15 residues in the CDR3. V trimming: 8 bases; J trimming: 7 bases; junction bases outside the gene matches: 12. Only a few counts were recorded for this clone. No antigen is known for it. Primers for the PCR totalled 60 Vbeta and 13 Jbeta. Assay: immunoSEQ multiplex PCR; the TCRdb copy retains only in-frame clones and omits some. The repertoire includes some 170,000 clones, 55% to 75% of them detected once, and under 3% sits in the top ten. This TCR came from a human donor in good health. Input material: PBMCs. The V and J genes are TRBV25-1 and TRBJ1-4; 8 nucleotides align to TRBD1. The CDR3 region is CASGGQGGFSEKLFF. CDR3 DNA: TGTGCCAGCGGTGGACAGGGAGGATTTAGTGAAAAACTGTTTTTT.